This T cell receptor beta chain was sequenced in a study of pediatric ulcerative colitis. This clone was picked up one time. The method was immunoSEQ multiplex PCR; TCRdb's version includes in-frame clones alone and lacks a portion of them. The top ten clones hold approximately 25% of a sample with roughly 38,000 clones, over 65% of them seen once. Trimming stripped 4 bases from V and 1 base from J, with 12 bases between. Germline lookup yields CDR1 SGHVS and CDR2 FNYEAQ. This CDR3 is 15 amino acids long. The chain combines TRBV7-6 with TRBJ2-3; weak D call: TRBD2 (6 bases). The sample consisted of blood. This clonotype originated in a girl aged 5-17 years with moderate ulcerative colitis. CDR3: CASSSTRGGTDTQYF. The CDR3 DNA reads TGTGCCAGCAGCTCAACCCGCGGGGGCACAGATACGCAGTATTTT.